The 3 T cell receptor beta chains below come from one sample, sequenced in a study of blood T cell repertoires in COVID-19. The protocol was immunoSEQ multiplex PCR, while the TCRdb copy is restricted to in-frame clones and leaves out a portion. The sample carries about 150,000 clones, roughly 80% recorded once. Sequencing was performed on peripheral blood. The receptors were sampled from a woman in her sixties with COVID-19, enrolled during active disease.

V gene TRBV27 combines with J gene TRBJ2-7; D might be TRBD1 (6 bases). Per the germline V gene, CDR1 is MNHEY and CDR2 is SMNVEV (reference sequence). The CDR3 has 14 amino acids. Trimming pared 3 bases from V and 4 bases from J, leaving 13 bases between. CDR3 coding DNA: TGTGCCAGCAGTTTCAAGTATCAGGGGTACGAGCAGTACGTC. Translating it yields CASSFKYQGYEQYV.

The V and J genes are TRBV5-5 and TRBJ2-3; 10 bases align to TRBD2. Trimming took 4 bases from V and 4 from J; bases not matched to a gene: 9. The CDR3 has 16 residues. Germline lookup yields CDR1 SGHKS and CDR2 YYEKEE (reference sequence). CDR3 sequence: CASSGGRSGGADTQYF. The DNA of the CDR3 is TGTGCCAGCAGCGGAGGCCGAAGCGGGGGGGCAGATACGCAGTATTTT.

In regard to this clone: Other DNA sequences in the same sample also yield this CDR3. The V gene is TRBV14, the J gene TRBJ2-2; TRBD2 might be the D (6 bases). The CDR3 is made up of 16 amino acids. The V gene lost 1 base and the J gene lost 1 base, with 10 bases spanning the gap. Germline V gene sequence: CDR1 SGHDN, CDR2 FVKESK. The CDR3 nucleotides are TGTGCCAGCAGCCAAGCGGGACTTTTGAACACCGGGGAGCTGTTTTTT. This gives the protein CASSQAGLLNTGELFF.